This TCR beta chain derives from a study of early T cells in non-severe SARS-CoV-2 infection. Background on the study: Chains stayed unpaired after sequencing of bulk RNA from unsorted whole blood.

The protocol attached unique molecular identifiers to individual cDNA molecules. Via MiXCR, TCRdb re-called the 5' RACE reads, giving one row per CDR3 protein. The top ten clones hold 1.1% of a sample with approximately 79,000 distinct CDR3 sequences, about 13% of them seen once. The length of the CDR3 is 15 residues. V was shortened by 4 bases and J by 2 bases, with 12 bases between the two germline ends. In germline, CDR1 is LNHDA, CDR2 SQIVND (reference sequence). Study-level results: Matching results from VDJdb favored anti-spike CD8 responses, leaving private and CD4 specificities undetected.

Of note for this clonotype: Its cognate antigen is unknown.

Sample: whole blood. The V and J genes are TRBV19 and TRBJ1-5, with D possibly being TRBD1 (5 bases). The source of this sequence is an adult who was a healthcare worker with PCR-confirmed SARS-CoV-2 infection or an uninfected control (not recorded which). CDR3 DNA: TGTGCCAGTAGTACCAACCCGGGGGGCAATCAGCCCCAGCATTTT. Residues: CASSTNPGGNQPQHF.